One and the same sample provided the 2 T cell receptor beta chains below, sequenced in a study of T-cell memory formation after mild COVID-19. TCRdb reprocessed the 5' RACE reads via MiXCR and lists one record per CDR3 protein. The table has some 300,000 distinct CDR3 sequences, 20% to 25% seen once. Material for sequencing was PBMCs or a T cell subset sorted from them (not recorded which). Receptors were obtained from a man younger than 35 who had mild COVID-19 (a few samples of this study predate the infection). Cell type and time point are not known.

The rearrangement links TRBV6-2 or TRBV6-3 to TRBJ2-7; TRBD2 matches 11 bases. The V gene's germline CDR1 is MNHEY and CDR2 SVGEGT. Trimming at V came to 6 bases and at J to 4 bases, leaving 5 bases not matched to a gene. The CDR3 loop spans 14 amino acids. Written as DNA, the CDR3 is TGTGCCAGCAGGACTAGCGGGGTGCAGTACGAGCAGTACTTC. It specifies CASRTSGVQYEQYF.

The chain is built from TRBV11-2 and TRBJ2-5; D unresolved. With 2 bases removed from V and 5 bases from J, the gap between germline ends came to 6 bases. This CDR3 has 12 amino acids. In germline, CDR1 is SGHAT, CDR2 FQNNGV. The chain's CDR3 is CASSLTAETQYF. CDR3 nucleotide sequence: TGTGCCAGCAGCTTAACGGCGGAGACCCAGTACTTC.